These T cell receptor beta chains were read from a single sample in a study of blood T cell repertoires in COVID-19. The protocol was immunoSEQ multiplex PCR, while the TCRdb copy is restricted to in-frame clones and leaves out a portion. Here the sample spans tens of thousands of clones, roughly 85% being singletons. Material for sequencing was peripheral blood. Receptors were obtained from a human donor in a cohort sampled during active COVID-19. The CDR3 runs from the conserved cysteine through the conserved F or W. D genes are given only for firm matches. Size values are once, few and many counts, or a class for expanded clones, and some rows have none.

clone_size	v_call	j_call	d_call	cdr3_nt	cdr3_aa
.	TRBV7-3	TRBJ2-7	.	TGTGCCAGCAGCTCTCTGGGACAAGCCTACGAGCAGTACTTC	CASSSLGQAYEQYF
.	TRBV5-6	TRBJ1-5	.	TGTGCCAGCAGCTTGGGGACTATTTCCAATCAGCCCCAGCATTTT	CASSLGTISNQPQHF
.	TRBV6-5	TRBJ1-5	.	TGTGCCAGCAGCGGACAACACAATCAGCCCCAGCATTTT	CASSGQHNQPQHF
.	TRBV30	TRBJ1-6	.	TGTGCCTGGAGTGCGGGAGACGGTTCACCCCTCCACTTT	CAWSAGDGSPLHF
.	TRBV10-1	TRBJ1-2	TRBD1	TGCGCCAGCAGTGAGTCGACTCACACAGGGGCCTATGGCTACACCTTC	CASSESTHTGAYGYTF
few	TRBV7-9	TRBJ2-1	TRBD2	TGTGCCAGCACCCCAGCGGGGGGCCTTGAGCAGTTCTTC	CASTPAGGLEQFF
.	TRBV9	TRBJ2-7	.	TGTGCCAGCAGCGACGCGTCGTCGGGTTCCCACGAGCAGTACTTC	CASSDASSGSHEQYF
.	TRBV9	TRBJ1-1	TRBD1	TGTGCCAGCAGCGCAACAGGGGGCACTGAAGCTTTCTTT	CASSATGGTEAFF
.	TRBV6-6	TRBJ2-6	TRBD1	TGTGCCAGCAGTTGGGACAGGGGACCTGGGGCCAACGTCCTGACTTTC	CASSWDRGPGANVLTF
few	TRBV5-1	TRBJ1-1	.	TGCGCCAGCAGCTTACAACAGGGTAACACTGAAGCTTTCTTT	CASSLQQGNTEAFF
.	TRBV5-1	TRBJ1-2	.	TGCGCCAGCAGCTTGGGGACAGCCAGCGATGGCTACACCTTC	CASSLGTASDGYTF
.	TRBV19	TRBJ1-5	.	TGTGCCAGTAGTAAGGGGCATAGCAATCAGCCCCAGCATTTT	CASSKGHSNQPQHF
.	TRBV6-1	TRBJ1-2	.	TGTGCCAGCAGTGAAGGGGGCCTCAACTATGGCTACACCTTC	CASSEGGLNYGYTF
few	TRBV5-5	TRBJ1-1	TRBD1	TGTGCCAGCAGCTCACCGGACAGGGGGAACACTGAAGCTTTCTTT	CASSSPDRGNTEAFF
medium-sized	TRBV30	TRBJ1-1	.	TGTGCCTGGAGTGCAGGGACTTTAGGAGCTTTCTTT	CAWSAGTLGAFF
.	TRBV2	TRBJ2-1	TRBD2	TGTGCCAGCAGTGACCGGACTAGCGGGGGGGCCGTCGGCTTCTTC	CASSDRTSGGAVGFF
few	TRBV2	TRBJ1-2	.	TGTGCCAGCAGAGCGGACTCAGCTAACTATGGCTACACCTTC	CASRADSANYGYTF
.	TRBV12-3/TRBV12-4	TRBJ1-1	.	TGTGCCAGCAGTTTTCATCGGGGAGAAGAAGCTTTCTTT	CASSFHRGEEAFF
.	TRBV19	TRBJ1-3	TRBD1	TGTGCCAGTAGTATTTGGACAGGCGGAAACACCATATATTTT	CASSIWTGGNTIYF
.	TRBV5-1	TRBJ2-7	TRBD1	TGCGCCAGCAGCTTGGAGGGACAGGGGGGCCAGTACTTC	CASSLEGQGGQYF
.	TRBV29-1	TRBJ1-1	.	TGCAGCGTTGAGGCCAGGGGTGCTTTCTTT	CSVEARGAFF
few	TRBV9	TRBJ2-5	TRBD2	TGTGCCAGCAGGGGTAGCGGGGGCCAAGAGACCCAGTACTTC	CASRGSGGQETQYF
.	TRBV5-1	TRBJ1-1	TRBD1	TGCGCCAGCAGCCTCTCGACAGGGGTGAACACTGAAGCTTTCTTT	CASSLSTGVNTEAFF
.	TRBV19	TRBJ1-6	.	TGTGCCAGTAGTATGGGTGCAGCGGAGCATTCACCCCTCCACTTT	CASSMGAAEHSPLHF
.	TRBV5-1	TRBJ1-2	TRBD1	TGCGCCAGCAGAGGGACAGGGGACCTACATGGCTACACCTTC	CASRGTGDLHGYTF
.	TRBV6-1	TRBJ2-2	.	TGTGCCAGCAGTTTGGACAGGAACACCGGGGAGCTGTTTTTT	CASSLDRNTGELFF
.	TRBV7-2	TRBJ1-1	.	TGTGCCAGCGGGGTTAACAGGGAGACTGAAGCTTTCTTT	CASGVNRETEAFF
.	TRBV19	TRBJ2-6	TRBD1	TGTGCCAGTAGTATAGTCACAGGGGCCGGGGCCAACGTCCTGACTTTC	CASSIVTGAGANVLTF
.	TRBV20-1	TRBJ2-5	.	TGCAGTGCCCCCATTTTGACCCAGTACTTC	CSAPILTQYF
.	TRBV7-2	TRBJ1-2	.	TGTGCCAGCAGCTTAGATGACAGTTTGTATGGCTACACCTTC	CASSLDDSLYGYTF
few	TRBV6-6	TRBJ1-1	.	TGTGCCACCCAGGACAGCATGTACGCTGAAGCTTTCTTT	CATQDSMYAEAFF
.	TRBV21-1	TRBJ1-4	.	TGTGCCAGCAGCACCCCCCCTCAACAGTTAGAAAAACTGTTTTTT	CASSTPPQQLEKLFF
.	TRBV5-1	TRBJ1-2	.	TGCGCCAGCAGCTTCGGACAAAACTATGGCTACACCTTC	CASSFGQNYGYTF
few	TRBV4-3	TRBJ1-2	TRBD1	TGCGCCAGCAGCCAAGATTCGACAGGGGTCTATGGCTACACCTTC	CASSQDSTGVYGYTF
.	TRBV23-1	TRBJ2-5	TRBD1	TGCGCCAGCAGTCAATCCCACCTACAGGGGTACCAAGAGACCCAGTACTTC	CASSQSHLQGYQETQYF
once	TRBV5-1	TRBJ1-1	TRBD1	TGCGCCAGCAGCCCAGGACAGGGGCAGTTGGGCACTGAAGCTTTCTTT	CASSPGQGQLGTEAFF
.	TRBV28	TRBJ1-4	.	TGTGCCAGCAGTTTATCTTCGGGGATAGGGGAAAAACTGTTTTTT	CASSLSSGIGEKLFF
.	TRBV30	TRBJ1-3	.	TGTGCCTGGAGTGTACCGCGACAGAGCTCTGGAAACACCATATATTTT	CAWSVPRQSSGNTIYF
few	TRBV7-2	TRBJ2-7	TRBD2	TGTGCCAGCAGCCTGGGTCCTGGCGGGGGGGCCGGGCAGTACTTC	CASSLGPGGGAGQYF
.	TRBV28	TRBJ1-3	.	TGTGCCAGCAGTTTAGGACAACTGGCTTCTGGAAACACCATATATTTT	CASSLGQLASGNTIYF
.	TRBV7-2	TRBJ1-2	.	TGTGCCAGCAGCTTATTGACAGTCGATGGCTACACCTTC	CASSLLTVDGYTF
.	TRBV5-1	TRBJ2-3	TRBD1	TGCGCCAGTTCCCCGGGACAGCAATTTACCACAGATACGCAGTATTTT	CASSPGQQFTTDTQYF
few	TRBV9	TRBJ2-7	.	TGTGCCAGCAGCGTAGAAGGGGTAGGGGGTGACGAGCAGTACTTC	CASSVEGVGGDEQYF
.	TRBV5-1	TRBJ2-7	TRBD1	TGCGCCAGCAGCGGGACAGGGGATCACGAGCAGTACTTC	CASSGTGDHEQYF
.	TRBV10-2	TRBJ2-7	.	TGCGCCAGCAGTGATCCCCCTCAGGTTTTTTACTCTACGAGCTCCCCCCTCTACGAGCAGTACTTC	CASSDPPQVFYSTSSPLYEQYF
once	TRBV6-5	TRBJ1-1	TRBD1	TGTGCCAGCAGTTACTCCCGGACAGGGGGATACACTGAAGCTTTCTTT	CASSYSRTGGYTEAFF
.	TRBV9	TRBJ2-7	TRBD1	TGTGCCAGCAGCGAGGGGGGACAGGGGCCCTACGAGCAGTACTTC	CASSEGGQGPYEQYF
.	TRBV29-1	TRBJ1-1	TRBD1	TGCAGCGTGATGACAGGGGGCGATACTGAAGCTTTCTTT	CSVMTGGDTEAFF
.	TRBV10-3	TRBJ1-2	.	TGTGCCATCAGAAATCAGAACTATGGCTACACCTTC	CAIRNQNYGYTF
.	TRBV5-1	TRBJ2-1	.	TGCGCCAGCAGCTTGGCAGGGCTTCGCTCCTACAATGAGCAGTTCTTC	CASSLAGLRSYNEQFF
.	TRBV30	TRBJ1-2	.	TGTGCCTGGAGCTACCGGGGAGGTGGCTACACCTTC	CAWSYRGGGYTF
.	TRBV5-1	TRBJ2-1	TRBD2	TGCGCCAGCAGCTCCGGACTAGCGGGGGCCTTTTTGTACAATGAGCAGTTCTTC	CASSSGLAGAFLYNEQFF
.	TRBV28	TRBJ1-1	TRBD1	TGTGCCAGCAGTTCTGGGACAGCCCAAGCTTTCTTT	CASSSGTAQAFF